One and the same sample provided the 9 T cell receptor beta chains below, sequenced in a study of blood T cell repertoires in COVID-19. Assay: immunoSEQ multiplex PCR; the TCRdb copy retains only in-frame clones and omits some. The sample contains about 98,000 clones, about 90% of which appear only once. Sequenced input: peripheral blood. The source of these receptors is a woman in her forties or fifties with COVID-19, enrolled during active disease.

The rearrangement uses TRBV24-1 and TRBJ2-3, with 7 bases fitting TRBD2. The CDR3 is 14 amino acids. J was trimmed by 6 bases and V by 5 bases; bases with no gene match: 7. Germline CDR1 is KGHDR and CDR2 is SFDVKD. The CDR3, as DNA: TGTGCCACCAGTGTAGCGGGCTTAGAGGATACGCAGTATTTT. It is translated as CATSVAGLEDTQYF.

The rearrangement uses TRBV2 and TRBJ2-7; possibly TRBD1 for D (6 bases). Trimming took off 7 bases at V and 0 bases at J, with 7 bases between the two ends. Germline assignment: CDR1 SNHLY and CDR2 FYNNEI. The CDR3 length is 12 residues. CDR3 loop: CASKGGSYEQYF. CDR3 in DNA: TGTGCCAGCAAAGGGGGCTCCTACGAGCAGTACTTC.

The chain joins TRBV7-9 to TRBJ2-7; a weak D match, TRBD1 (5 bases). V was pared by 7 bases and J by 6 bases, with 16 bases between. CDR1 is SEHNR, CDR2 FQNEAQ, per germline (reference sequence). This CDR3 is 13 amino acids long. The CDR3 DNA sequence: TGTGCCAGCACCCAATCCCGAAGGGGCGAGCAGTACTTC. This encodes CASTQSRRGEQYF. Supplemented by reference TRBV7-9 and TRBJ2-7, the full variable domain reads DTGVSQNPRHKITKRGQNVTFRCDPISEHNRLYWYRQTLGQGPEFLTYFQNEAQLEKSRLLSDRFSAERPKGSFSTLEIQRTEQGDSAMYLCASTQSRRGEQYFGPGTRLTVT.

The rearrangement uses TRBV28 and TRBJ1-5; 11 positions agree with TRBD1. The CDR3 runs 15 residues. After removal of 5 bases from V and 5 bases from J, the junction contained 5 bases not matched to a gene. Germline CDR1 reads MDHEN; CDR2 reads SYDVKM. CDR3 bases: TGTGCCAGCAGTACCGGGACAGGGGGTTATCAGCCCCAGCATTTT. Its protein is CASSTGTGGYQPQHF.

The CDR3 reads CASSFRGRDEQYF. CDR3 in DNA: TGTGCCAGCAGCTTCAGGGGAAGAGACGAGCAGTACTTC. The chain uses TRBV7-2 and TRBJ2-7; perhaps TRBD1 as D (6 bases). The CDR3 spans 13 residues. Germline V gene data show CDR1 as SGHTA and CDR2 as FQGNSA. V was clipped by 3 bases and J by 5 bases, with 11 bases between them.

This chain uses TRBV6-5 with TRBJ1-6, with D perhaps matching TRBD1 (5 bases). V dropped 0 bases and J dropped 9 bases, with 15 bases sitting between them. In germline, CDR1 is MNHEY, CDR2 SVGAGI. The CDR3 spans 16 residues. The CDR3 coding sequence is TGTGCCAGCAGTTACTCAGGGGCCGAACTTGGTTCACCCCTCCACTTT. Protein: CASSYSGAELGSPLHF.

DNA of the CDR3: TGTGCCAGCAGCCACTACCCGGGGGGGCAAGAGAACATTCAGTACTTC. This encodes CASSHYPGGQENIQYF. The chain has TRBV14 and TRBJ2-4, with 8 bases that match TRBD2. The CDR3 covers 16 residues. The germline gives CDR1 SGHDN, CDR2 FVKESK. After removal of 3 bases from V and 7 bases from J, the junction contained 11 bases not matched to a gene.

This sequence joins TRBV24-1 and TRBJ2-5; TRBD2 matches 12 bases. The junction had 4 bases not matched to a gene; V was cut back by 6 bases and J by 0 bases. The CDR3 length is 16 residues. Germline V gene lookup returns CDR1 KGHDR and CDR2 SFDVKD. CDR3 DNA sequence: TGTGCCACCAGTTGGACTAGCGGGGTCAACCAAGAGACCCAGTACTTC. Translating it yields CATSWTSGVNQETQYF.

The rearrangement uses TRBV7-9 and TRBJ2-7; D is perhaps TRBD1 (5 bases). Germline CDR1 SEHNR, CDR2 FQNEAQ (reference sequence). The CDR3 has 14 residues. Trimming took off 5 bases at V and 3 bases at J, with 14 bases between the two ends. The CDR3 sequence is CASSPGGHYYEQYF. In DNA form, the CDR3 reads TGTGCCAGCAGCCCTGGCGGACATTACTACGAGCAGTACTTC.